These 2 T cell receptor beta chains share one sample of origin, sequenced in a study of T cell repertoires in aging, cancer and after chemotherapy. Rearranged V-D-J TRB sequences were amplified with a mixed TRB-A/B primer pool. TCRdb reprocessed the multiplex PCR reads via MiXCR and lists one record per CDR3 protein. The sample includes 500 to 600 distinct CDR3 sequences, about four fifths seen only once; the top ten take roughly 23%. The template was genomic DNA from peripheral blood, not RNA. The source material was blood. These receptors were obtained from a human donor with a solid tumor.

The rearrangement joins TRBV27 to TRBJ1-6; the match to TRBD1 covers 9 bases. The CDR3 sequence is 14 residues long. J gave up 11 bases and V 5 bases, and 7 bases lay outside the gene matches. Germline assignment: CDR1 MNHEY and CDR2 SMNVEV (reference sequence). CDR3 region: CASSPGQGGAPLHF. In DNA, the CDR3 is TGTGCCAGCAGTCCGGGACAGGGAGGTGCACCCCTCCACTTT.

The gene calls are TRBV18 and TRBJ1-1; D remains unclear. The germline V and J ends were trimmed by 2 bases and 3 bases, with 13 bases remaining between them. Germline assignment: CDR1 KGHSH and CDR2 LQKENI. The CDR3 spans 15 residues. The CDR3 bases are TGTGCCAGCTCACCAGGGCAGATCTTTGACACTGAAGCTTTCTTT. Amino acids: CASSPGQIFDTEAFF.